The rows below give T cell receptor beta chains drawn from one sample of a study of blood T cell repertoires in COVID-19. TCRdb keeps only in-frame clones here, not all; method: immunoSEQ multiplex PCR. The data show some 56,000 clones, around 81% seen once. The source material was peripheral blood. The origin of the receptors is a woman older than 75 with active or convalescent COVID-19. Both conserved end residues are part of each CDR3. Each record gives: V gene, J gene, CDR3 protein.

v_call: TRBV11-1
j_call: TRBJ1-4
cdr3_aa: CASSYDRGDEKLFF

v_call: TRBV7-6
j_call: TRBJ2-3
cdr3_aa: CASSPRGEDTQYF

v_call: TRBV5-1
j_call: TRBJ1-6
cdr3_aa: CASSLGGGAGNSPLHF

v_call: TRBV27
j_call: TRBJ1-1
cdr3_aa: CASSLGPNTEAFF

v_call: TRBV18
j_call: TRBJ1-6
cdr3_aa: CASSPGTSLIEPLHF

v_call: TRBV7-9
j_call: TRBJ1-4
cdr3_aa: CASSLKTGVNEKLFF

v_call: TRBV3-1/TRBV3-2
j_call: TRBJ2-3
cdr3_aa: CASSQGRASGGGQYF

v_call: TRBV11-3
j_call: TRBJ1-1
cdr3_aa: CASSGLGSTEAFF

v_call: TRBV10-3
j_call: TRBJ2-6
cdr3_aa: CATGGVPGANVLTF

v_call: TRBV6-5
j_call: TRBJ1-6
cdr3_aa: CASIEGDTAISSLHF

v_call: TRBV5-1
j_call: TRBJ1-2
cdr3_aa: CASSLETGKKIFGYTF

v_call: TRBV2
j_call: TRBJ1-1
cdr3_aa: CASSPEGGHTEAFF

v_call: TRBV18
j_call: TRBJ1-1
cdr3_aa: CASSPGQGGSAFF

v_call: TRBV6-6
j_call: TRBJ1-2
cdr3_aa: CASSYSGQNAYGYTF

v_call: TRBV7-2
j_call: TRBJ1-6
cdr3_aa: CASSLVGTGNSPLHF

v_call: TRBV15
j_call: TRBJ2-5
cdr3_aa: CATRPSGSQETQYF

v_call: TRBV7-7
j_call: TRBJ2-7
cdr3_aa: CASSFGDSPSYEQYF

v_call: TRBV19
j_call: TRBJ1-1
cdr3_aa: CASSIGWGGNTEAFF

v_call: TRBV5-6
j_call: TRBJ2-7
cdr3_aa: CASSFAGTGGYEQYF

v_call: TRBV24-1
j_call: TRBJ2-3
cdr3_aa: CATSDSLGTGKGTDTQYF

v_call: TRBV4-1
j_call: TRBJ1-5
cdr3_aa: CASSQASRGANQPQHF

v_call: TRBV11-2
j_call: TRBJ2-3
cdr3_aa: CASSPGQGGLWDTQYF

v_call: TRBV15
j_call: TRBJ2-7
cdr3_aa: CATSRTHQGPKDEQYF

v_call: TRBV6-5
j_call: TRBJ2-2
cdr3_aa: CASNSGTGKIGELFF